One TCR beta chain is described in this entry. Its cognate antigen is unknown. The data belong to a study of tumor-infiltrating lymphocytes in primary liver carcinoma. Study as a whole: The cohort consisted of patients whose primary liver carcinoma was surgically resected.

For blood RNA, unsorted whole blood served as the source, and germline DNA was extracted too. General study findings and limits: Less overlap was seen in tumor-adjacent and tumor-blood pairs than in tumor region pairs. Tumor specimens were characterized by a significantly higher top-250-clone fraction than blood (p = 0.039).

The V gene lost 6 bases and the J gene lost 4 bases, with 10 bases spanning the gap. The CDR3 has 12 amino acids. CDR1 SGHRS and CDR2 YFSETQ come from the germline V gene. TCR beta cDNA was made from 500 ng total RNA with a constant-region primer. Investigators got TCR beta libraries out of three nested multiplex PCR rounds, done with slightly modified ARM-PCR. Amplification in the first two PCR rounds was performed using TRBV1-TRBV30 forward primers and a C-beta reverse primer for around 9 cycles each. TCRdb fed the multiplex PCR reads into MiXCR, producing one record per CDR3 protein. Found here are about 300,000 distinct CDR3 sequences, roughly 60% of them singletons; the top ten hold around 9.5%.

This sequence was found in a man aged 35 to 55 with primary liver carcinoma and hepatitis B virus infection. The sequencing sample was made of peripheral blood. The chain carries TRBV5-1 and TRBJ1-1; the D gene is possibly TRBD1 (5 bases). CDR3 region: CASNAGTTEAFF. As DNA, the CDR3 is TGCGCCAGCAATGCAGGGACCACTGAAGCTTTCTTT.